This TCR beta chain originates from a study of identical twins. General study findings and limits: The more abundant beta clonotypes in cord blood had fewer insertions, and memory repertoires did not show this.

A single record per CDR3 protein comes from TCRdb applying MiXCR to the 5' RACE reads. In the table there are 750,000 to 950,000 distinct CDR3 sequences, around an eighth of which are singletons. CDR1 is ENHRY and CDR2 is SYGVKD in the germline V gene. There are 16 residues in the CDR3. The V and J ends lost 6 bases and 2 bases, in that order; junction bases with no gene match: 4. This clonotype was seen a handful of times. What it binds is unknown. This sample also belongs to another study, concerning yellow fever vaccine responses in identical twins.

The TCR comes from a woman under 30 in good health. This chain links TRBV10-3 with TRBJ2-3, with TRBD2 matching 14 bases. The sequencing sample was made of PBMCs. Here the CDR3 reads CAIRGTSGSTTDTQYF. CDR3 DNA: TGTGCCATCAGGGGGACTAGCGGGAGCACCACAGATACGCAGTATTTT.